The 30 T cell receptor beta chains reported below all come from one sample, sequenced in a study of pediatric ulcerative colitis. Here immunoSEQ multiplex PCR was the method, and the copy in TCRdb shows in-frame clones only, minus some. The table records about 14,000 clones, about 87% of them present only once. Sequencing input: blood. The receptors were sampled from a boy under 18 with moderate ulcerative colitis.

J is TRBJ2-1 and V is TRBV15, with 10 bases matching TRBD2. CDR1 is LNHNV and CDR2 is YYDKDF in the germline V gene (reference sequence). CDR3 length equals 17 residues. Germline trimming cut 5 bases from V and 4 bases from J; bases unmatched to any gene: 11. DNA of the CDR3: TGTGCCACCAGCCCGCGGGGGGGACTAGCGCAGTACAATGAGCAGTTCTTC. Its protein product is CATSPRGGLAQYNEQFF.

The chain is built from TRBV5-4 and TRBJ2-5, with 9 bases aligning to TRBD1. The length of the CDR3 is 14 residues. In germline, CDR1 is SGHNT, CDR2 YYREEE (reference sequence). J was trimmed by 5 bases and V by 1 base; bases with no gene match: 3. The CDR3 DNA reads TGTGCCAGCAGCTTGAAAGACAGGGGGGAGACCCAGTACTTC. This translates into CASSLKDRGETQYF.

This rearrangement joins TRBV5-4 to TRBJ2-1; 14 bases match TRBD2. Losses at the gene ends were 3 bases for V and 8 bases for J; bases not matched to a gene: 4. The germline gives CDR1 SGHNT, CDR2 YYREEE (reference sequence). The CDR3 has 15 amino acids. As DNA, the CDR3 is TGTGCCAGCAGCTCTGGGACTAGCGGGGGATATGAGCAGTTCTTC. Encoded protein: CASSSGTSGGYEQFF.

The V call is TRBV27, the J call TRBJ1-4; D may be TRBD1 (6 bases). The CDR3 runs 15 residues. Between the trimmed V and J ends, which lost 8 bases and 5 bases, there was a span of 18 bases. The germline V gene has CDR1 MNHEY and CDR2 SMNVEV (reference sequence). Here the CDR3 reads CASADRGIGNEKLFF. DNA for the CDR3: TGTGCCAGCGCGGACAGAGGAATTGGGAATGAAAAACTGTTTTTT.

This chain joins TRBV30 and TRBJ1-5; TRBD1 matches 10 bases. Unmatched junction bases numbered 2, after V lost 3 bases and J lost 3 bases. The germline CDR1 and CDR2 sequences are GTSNPN and SVGIG (reference sequence). The CDR3 sequence is 14 residues long. The CDR3 nucleotides are TGTGCCTGGAGGGGACAGGGGTTCAATCAGCCCCAGCATTTT. Translation gives CAWRGQGFNQPQHF. Combining the CDR3 with reference TRBV30 and TRBJ1-5 gives the whole variable domain SQTIHQWPATLVQPVGSPLSLECTVEGTSNPNLYWYRQAAGRGLQLLFYSVGIGQISSEVPQNLSASRPQDRQFILSSKKLLLSDSGFYLCAWRGQGFNQPQHFGDGTRLSIL.

This sequence joins TRBV7-9 and TRBJ2-3, with D tentatively TRBD1 (6 bases). Germline CDR1 SEHNR, CDR2 FQNEAQ (reference sequence). The CDR3 consists of 18 residues. The germline V and J ends were trimmed by 4 bases and 1 base, with 21 bases remaining between them. The CDR3 sequence is CASSSRIGREGGTDTQYF. The DNA for the CDR3 is TGTGCCAGCAGCTCGAGAATCGGAAGAGAGGGGGGCACAGATACGCAGTATTTT.

The chain uses TRBV18 and TRBJ2-7, with TRBD2 matching 15 bases. The J segment lost 6 bases and the V segment lost 5 bases, leaving 5 bases of the junction unmatched. The CDR3 is 15 amino acids. CDR1 KGHSH and CDR2 LQKENI come from the germline V gene. In DNA, the CDR3 is TGTGCCAGCTCAGATGGACTAGCGGGAGGGGCCGAGCAGTACTTC. Translating gives CASSDGLAGGAEQYF.

V is TRBV9 and J is TRBJ2-5; D is unclear. The CDR3 is 15 residues long. The germline V gene encodes CDR1 SGDLS and CDR2 YYNGEE. Trimming stripped 0 bases from V and 5 bases from J, with 14 bases between. The CDR3 DNA reads as TGTGCCAGCAGCGTAGAACCGACCAGGTGGGAGACCCAGTACTTC. Translating gives CASSVEPTRWETQYF.

The chain employs TRBV11-2 and TRBJ1-6; D not resolved. Trimming left V 5 bases short and J 7 bases short, with 18 bases between. This CDR3 is 16 amino acids long. Germline assignment: CDR1 SGHAT and CDR2 FQNNGV. CDR3 bases: TGTGCCAGCAGCCGCTGGACCGCGGAACCAAATTCACCCCTCCACTTT. This translates into CASSRWTAEPNSPLHF. Drawing the rest from reference TRBV11-2 and TRBJ1-6, the complete variable domain is EAGVAQSPRYKIIEKRQSVAFWCNPISGHATLYWYQQILGQGPKLLIQFQNNGVVDDSQLPKDRFSAERLKGVDSTLKIQPAKLEDSAVYLCASSRWTAEPNSPLHFGNGTRLTVT.

This clone was detected only a few times. The V call is TRBV11-3, the J call TRBJ2-1, with TRBD2 matching over 10 bases. The V segment lost 0 bases and the J segment 9 bases; nucleotides outside the gene matches: 17. CDR3 size: 19 residues. Germline lookup yields CDR1 SGHNT and CDR2 YENEEA. CDR3 residues: CASSLDRLAGDPTFGEQFF. DNA for the CDR3: TGTGCCAGCAGCTTAGATCGGCTAGCGGGGGACCCCACGTTTGGTGAGCAGTTCTTC. Combining the CDR3 with reference TRBV11-3 and TRBJ2-1 gives the whole variable domain EAGVVQSPRYKIIEKKQPVAFWCNPISGHNTLYWYLQNLGQGPELLIRYENEEAVDDSQLPKDRFSAERLKGVDSTLKIQPAELGDSAVYLCASSLDRLAGDPTFGEQFFGPGTRLTVL.

The V call is TRBV5-6, the J call TRBJ2-5, with D perhaps TRBD2 (6 bases). Germline V CDR1 and CDR2: SGHDT, YYEEEE. This CDR3 spans 16 amino acids. V lost 1 base, J lost 1 base, and 14 bases lay in between. The CDR3 loop reads CASSLILQLAQETQYF. As DNA, the CDR3 is TGTGCCAGCAGCTTGATTTTACAACTAGCCCAAGAGACCCAGTACTTC.

The J gene is TRBJ2-1, the V gene TRBV4-1, with TRBD2 matching over 8 bases. Trimming removed 0 bases from V and 6 bases from J; junction bases left unmatched: 13. Germline-derived CDR1 and CDR2 are MGHRA and YSYEKL. The CDR3 consists of 18 residues. The CDR3 DNA follows: TGCGCCAGCAGCCAAGACCCGAGTACCGGGAGGGGCCGCAATGAGCAGTTCTTC. Its translation: CASSQDPSTGRGRNEQFF.

The chain has TRBV5-1 and TRBJ2-1; TRBD1 is a possible D gene (6 bases). V lost 3 bases and J 0 bases, leaving 10 bases between the germline ends. Per the germline V gene, CDR1 is SGHRS and CDR2 is YFSETQ. The CDR3 runs to 15 residues. The CDR3: CASSYRDNSYNEQFF. Here the CDR3 DNA reads TGCGCCAGCAGCTACCGGGACAACTCCTACAATGAGCAGTTCTTC. The whole variable domain, filled in from reference TRBV5-1 and TRBJ2-1, reads KAGVTQTPRYLIKTRGQQVTLSCSPISGHRSVSWYQQTPGQGLQFLFEYFSETQRNKGNFPGRFSGRQFSNSRSEMNVSTLELGDSALYLCASSYRDNSYNEQFFGPGTRLTVL.

The chain has TRBV5-6 and TRBJ2-1; 13 nucleotides agree with TRBD2. Germline V gene sequence: CDR1 SGHDT, CDR2 YYEEEE. This CDR3 is built from 14 residues. J was trimmed by 4 bases and V by 7 bases; bases with no gene match: 2. CDR3 nucleotide sequence: TGTGCCAGCGGACTAGCGGGGGTATACAATGAGCAGTTCTTC. It codes for CASGLAGVYNEQFF.

This sequence joins TRBV15 and TRBJ2-7; D remains unclear. The germline gives CDR1 LNHNV, CDR2 YYDKDF (reference sequence). The CDR3 is 13 residues long. Trimming cost V 8 bases and J 2 bases, with 13 bases left between them. Here the CDR3 DNA reads TGTGCCACCGGGTTGACCGCAACCTACGAGCAGTACTTC. It is translated as CATGLTATYEQYF.

The genes are TRBV29-1 and TRBJ2-3; 8 nucleotides line up with TRBD2. There are 15 residues in the CDR3. Germline assignment: CDR1 SQVTM and CDR2 ANQGSEA. V shed 3 bases and J 6 bases; nucleotides not matched to a gene: 11. The CDR3 DNA reads as TGCAGCGTTGATGGTCTAGCGGGTCCCGGGGATACGCAGTATTTT. It yields the protein CSVDGLAGPGDTQYF.

J is TRBJ2-3 and V is TRBV7-6; D is possibly TRBD2 (7 bases). V lost 4 bases and J 5 bases, leaving 13 bases between the germline ends. CDR3 size: 14 residues. Germline V lookup: CDR1 SGHVS, CDR2 FNYEAQ. The CDR3 loop is CASSSGLGGDTQYF. In DNA, the CDR3 is TGTGCCAGCAGCTCCGGACTAGGGGGAGATACGCAGTATTTT.

V and J are TRBV4-1 and TRBJ2-1, with TRBD2 matching over 15 bases. The V gene end was trimmed by 0 bases and the J gene end by 10 bases; junction bases not matched to a gene: 7. The CDR3 runs to 17 residues. The germline CDR1 and CDR2 sequences are MGHRA and YSYEKL. The CDR3 is CASSQEPGTSGRPEQFF. The CDR3 DNA follows: TGCGCCAGCAGCCAAGAACCTGGGACTAGCGGGAGGCCAGAGCAGTTCTTC.

The V and J genes are TRBV4-2 and TRBJ2-2; 7 bases match TRBD2. Germline trimming cut 0 bases from V and 2 bases from J; bases unmatched to any gene: 9. The CDR3 sequence is 18 residues long. Per germline, CDR1 LGHNA and CDR2 YNFKEQ. In DNA form, the CDR3 reads TGTGCCAGCAGCCAAGATCCGATGGGAGGGCTTAACACCGGGGAGCTGTTTTTT. Its protein product is CASSQDPMGGLNTGELFF.

J is TRBJ1-3 and V is TRBV5-6; D is undetermined. The CDR3 totals 16 residues. CDR1 and CDR2 (germline): SGHDT, YYEEEE. With 0 bases removed from V and 2 bases from J, the gap between germline ends came to 12 bases. CDR3 in amino acids: CASSLDLDSAGNTIYF. CDR3 bases: TGTGCCAGCAGCTTGGATCTGGACTCGGCTGGAAACACCATATATTTT.

The chain couples TRBV2 to TRBJ2-1; TRBD2 agrees at 15 bases. The ends lost 6 bases at V and 8 bases at J; junction bases unmatched: 11. This CDR3 has 17 amino acids. Germline V gene lookup returns CDR1 SNHLY and CDR2 FYNNEI. The CDR3 DNA follows: TGTGCCAGCAGGGAGGGACTAGCGGGAGGCCTGCGCGATGAGCAGTTCTTC. Translating gives CASREGLAGGLRDEQFF.

The chain couples TRBV11-1 to TRBJ1-1; 7 bases fit TRBD1. The CDR3 loop spans 14 amino acids. Germline assignment: CDR1 SGHAT and CDR2 FQDESV (reference sequence). J lost 1 base, V lost 7 bases, and 6 bases had no gene match. The CDR3 bases are TGTGCCAGCACCTGGGGACAGTCGAACACTGAAGCTTTCTTT. Protein product: CASTWGQSNTEAFF. The full variable domain, completed using reference TRBV11-1 and TRBJ1-1, is EAEVAQSPRYKITEKSQAVAFWCDPISGHATLYWYRQILGQGPELLVQFQDESVVDDSQLPKDRFSAERLKGVDSTLKIQPAELGDSAMYLCASTWGQSNTEAFFGQGTRLTVV.

The V and J genes are TRBV4-3 and TRBJ2-6, with no clear D. The V end was cut by 1 base, the J end by 0 bases, with 16 bases between. This CDR3 is built from 19 residues. Germline V gene sequence: CDR1 LGHNA, CDR2 YSLEER. In nucleotides, the CDR3 is TGCGCCAGCAGCCAAGTTTGGGCAGGCGTTAGCTCTGGGGCCAACGTCCTGACTTTC. Translated, it gives CASSQVWAGVSSGANVLTF.

This rearrangement joins TRBV4-1 to TRBJ2-7; tentatively, D is TRBD2 (5 bases). The ends were cut back, 3 bases at V and 6 bases at J, with 9 bases in the middle. CDR1 and CDR2 from the germline V gene are MGHRA and YSYEKL. The CDR3 loop spans 12 amino acids. The CDR3 DNA sequence: TGCGCCAGCAGCCACGGACTCGGCGAGCAGTACTTC. Amino acid sequence: CASSHGLGEQYF.

This clone has only a few counts. CDR3: CSVESGTGGAFF. CDR3 sequence (DNA): TGCAGCGTTGAGTCTGGGACAGGTGGAGCTTTCTTT. The chain combines TRBV29-1 with TRBJ1-1; 8 nucleotides align to TRBD1. Germline V gene lookup returns CDR1 SQVTM and CDR2 ANQGSEA. The CDR3 length is 12 residues. V trimming: 3 bases; J trimming: 10 bases; junction bases outside the gene matches: 7.

The CDR3 nucleotides read TGTGCCAGCAGCTTAGTCACCCCCTCACCCTACGAGCAGTACTTC. Protein product: CASSLVTPSPYEQYF. V usage is TRBV7-9 and J usage is TRBJ2-7; no clear D. V was trimmed by 1 base and J by 2 bases, leaving 12 bases between them. Per the germline V gene, CDR1 is SEHNR and CDR2 is FQNEAQ (reference sequence). The CDR3 contains 15 residues.

This chain links TRBV4-1 with TRBJ1-5; D is unclear. The CDR3 length is 13 residues. CDR1 and CDR2 from the germline V gene are MGHRA and YSYEKL. Trimming removed 0 bases from V and 3 bases from J, with 3 bases in between. The CDR3 sequence is CASSQDTNQPQHF. The CDR3, as DNA: TGCGCCAGCAGCCAAGATACCAATCAGCCCCAGCATTTT.

V gene TRBV13 combines with J gene TRBJ2-7, with 10 nucleotides matching TRBD1. Losses at the gene ends were 5 bases for V and 1 base for J; bases not matched to a gene: 8. Germline-derived CDR1 and CDR2 are PRHDT and FYEKMQ (reference sequence). The CDR3 runs 16 residues. CDR3 nucleotides: TGTGCCAGCAGCCCCCGGACAGGGGGTGTTTCCTACGAGCAGTACTTC. Translated: CASSPRTGGVSYEQYF. The variable domain in full, completed from reference TRBV13 and TRBJ2-7, reads AAGVIQSPRHLIKEKRETATLKCYPIPRHDTVYWYQQGPGQDPQFLISFYEKMQSDKGSIPDRFSAQQFSDYHSELNMSSLELGDSALYFCASSPRTGGVSYEQYFGPGTRLTVT.

The chain is built from TRBV11-3 and TRBJ2-7, with D uncertain. The V gene's germline CDR1 is SGHNT and CDR2 YENEEA. The CDR3 runs to 11 residues. V was shortened by 5 bases and J by 5 bases, with 7 bases between the two germline ends. The CDR3 region has the DNA TGTGCCAGCAGCCTTGGGGACGAGCAGTACTTC. Its protein is CASSLGDEQYF.

The chain combines TRBV28 with TRBJ1-5; D ambiguous. Germline V gene data show CDR1 as MDHEN and CDR2 as SYDVKM. The CDR3 spans 12 residues. V gave up 3 bases and J gave up 3 bases, with 3 bases separating them. The CDR3 sequence: CASSFPNQPQHF. CDR3 sequence (DNA): TGTGCCAGCAGTTTTCCCAATCAGCCCCAGCATTTT. Using reference TRBV28 and TRBJ1-5 for the parts outside the CDR3, the full variable domain is DVKVTQSSRYLVKRTGEKVFLECVQDMDHENMFWYRQDPGLGLRLIYFSYDVKMKEKGDIPEGYSVSREKKERFSLILESASTNQTSMYLCASSFPNQPQHFGDGTRLSIL.